This T cell receptor beta chain was sequenced in a study of T cell responses to AZD1222 COVID-19 vaccine. Across the study: Recipients boosted at about 4 weeks or about 12 weeks are pooled.

V lost 3 bases and J lost 4; bases outside the gene matches: 13. The germline CDR1 and CDR2 sequences are SQVTM and ANQGSEA. There are 18 residues in the CDR3. Profiling relied on immunoSEQ multiplex PCR, and the TCRdb table lists in-frame clones only, not all of them. The sample shows around 120,000 clones, 75% to 95% of them seen only once. This specimen consisted of peripheral blood, obtained on day 0 of AZD1222 vaccination. This chain uses TRBV29-1 with TRBJ2-3, with 13 bases lining up with TRBD2. This TCR was sampled from an adult in good health. This CDR3 reads CSVDRAKLAGGRADTQYF. CDR3 coding DNA: TGCAGCGTTGACCGTGCCAAACTAGCGGGAGGGCGAGCAGATACGCAGTATTTT.